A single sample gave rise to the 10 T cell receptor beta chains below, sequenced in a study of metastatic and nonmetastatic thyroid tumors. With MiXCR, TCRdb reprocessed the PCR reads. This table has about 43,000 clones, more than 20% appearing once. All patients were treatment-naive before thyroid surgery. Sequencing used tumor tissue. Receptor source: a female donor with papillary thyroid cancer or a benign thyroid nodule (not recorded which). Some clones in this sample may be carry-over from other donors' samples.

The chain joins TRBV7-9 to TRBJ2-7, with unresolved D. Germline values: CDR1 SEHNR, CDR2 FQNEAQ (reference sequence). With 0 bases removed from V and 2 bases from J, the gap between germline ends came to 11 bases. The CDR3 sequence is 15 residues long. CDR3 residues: CASSLAGSRPYEQYF. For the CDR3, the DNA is TGTGCCAGCAGCTTAGCAGGGTCCCGCCCCTACGAGCAGTACTTC. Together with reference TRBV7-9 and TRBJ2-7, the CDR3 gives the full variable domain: DTGVSQNPRHKITKRGQNVTFRCDPISEHNRLYWYRQTLGQGPEFLTYFQNEAQLEKSRLLSDRFSAERPKGSFSTLEIQRTEQGDSAMYLCASSLAGSRPYEQYFGPGTRLTVT.

CDR3 sequence: CASSPIAGGKYEQYF. For the CDR3, the DNA is TGTGCCAGCAGTCCAATAGCGGGAGGGAAGTACGAGCAGTACTTC. The V gene is TRBV7-3, the J gene TRBJ2-7; TRBD2 matches at 11 bases. Germline V CDR1 and CDR2: SGHTA, FQGTGA. V lost 6 bases and J lost 4; bases outside the gene matches: 8. The CDR3 spans 15 residues.

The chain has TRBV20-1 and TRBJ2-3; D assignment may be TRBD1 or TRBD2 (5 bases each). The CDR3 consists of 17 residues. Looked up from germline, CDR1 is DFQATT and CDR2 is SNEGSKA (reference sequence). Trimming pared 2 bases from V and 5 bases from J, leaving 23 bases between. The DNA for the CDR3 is TGCAGTGCTAGACCTCCTAGAGTGGGACGCCGCAGAGATACGCAGTATTTT. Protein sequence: CSARPPRVGRRRDTQYF.

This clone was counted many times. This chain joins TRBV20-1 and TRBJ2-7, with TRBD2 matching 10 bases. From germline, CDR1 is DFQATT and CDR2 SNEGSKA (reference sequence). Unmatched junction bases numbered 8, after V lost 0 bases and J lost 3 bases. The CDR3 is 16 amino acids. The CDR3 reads CSARDILAGEIYEQYF. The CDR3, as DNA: TGCAGTGCTAGAGATATCCTAGCGGGGGAAATCTACGAGCAGTACTTC.

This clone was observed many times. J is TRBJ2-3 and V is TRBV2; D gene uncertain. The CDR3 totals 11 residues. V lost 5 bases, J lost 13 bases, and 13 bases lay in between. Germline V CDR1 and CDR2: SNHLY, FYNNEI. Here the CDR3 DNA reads TGTGCCAGCAGTTACCCACTCCTTGAGTATTTT. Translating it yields CASSYPLLEYF.

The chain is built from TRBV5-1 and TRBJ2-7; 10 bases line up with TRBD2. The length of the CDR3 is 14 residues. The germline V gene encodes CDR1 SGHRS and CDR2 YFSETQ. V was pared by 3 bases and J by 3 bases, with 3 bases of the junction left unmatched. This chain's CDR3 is CASSSASGGYEQYF. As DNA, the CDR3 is TGCGCCAGCAGCTCTGCTAGCGGGGGCTACGAGCAGTACTTC.

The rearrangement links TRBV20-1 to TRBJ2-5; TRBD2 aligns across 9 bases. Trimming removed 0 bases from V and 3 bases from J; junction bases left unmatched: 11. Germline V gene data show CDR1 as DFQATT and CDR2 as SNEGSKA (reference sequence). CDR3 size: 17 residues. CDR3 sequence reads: CSARDADSGSLKETQYF. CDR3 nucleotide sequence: TGCAGTGCTAGAGATGCGGATAGCGGGAGCTTAAAAGAGACCCAGTACTTC.

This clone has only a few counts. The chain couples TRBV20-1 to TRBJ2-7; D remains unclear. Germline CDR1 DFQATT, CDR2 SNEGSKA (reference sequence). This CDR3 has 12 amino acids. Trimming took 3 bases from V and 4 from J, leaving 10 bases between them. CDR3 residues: CSASPDGYEQYF. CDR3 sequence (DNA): TGCAGTGCTAGTCCGGACGGTTACGAGCAGTACTTC.

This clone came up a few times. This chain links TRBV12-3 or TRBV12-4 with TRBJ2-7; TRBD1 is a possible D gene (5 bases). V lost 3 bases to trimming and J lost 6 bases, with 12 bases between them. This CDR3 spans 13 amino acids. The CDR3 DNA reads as TGTGCCAGCAGTTTTGGGTCAGGGCCCGAGCAGTACTTC. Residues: CASSFGSGPEQYF.

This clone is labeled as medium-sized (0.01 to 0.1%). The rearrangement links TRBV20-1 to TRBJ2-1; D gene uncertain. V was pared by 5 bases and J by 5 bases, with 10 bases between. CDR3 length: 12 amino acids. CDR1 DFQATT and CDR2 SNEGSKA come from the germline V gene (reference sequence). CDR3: CSALRPHNEQFF. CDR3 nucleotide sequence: TGCAGTGCTCTCAGACCTCACAATGAGCAGTTCTTC.